The 2 T cell receptor beta chains below were found in one sample sequenced in a study of cytomegalovirus exposure and HLA in healthy donors. PCR employed 60 Vbeta and 13 Jbeta primers. Using immunoSEQ multiplex PCR, the repertoire was profiled, and TCRdb retains in-frame clones only, with some absent. The sample has 100,000 to 150,000 clones; 17% are singletons. What was sequenced was PBMCs. The receptors here all came from a female donor in good health and CMV-seropositive.

The rearrangement joins TRBV4-3 to TRBJ1-3; D is ambiguous. The germline CDR1 and CDR2 sequences are LGHNA and YSLEER. This CDR3 is 14 amino acids long. V was pared by 0 bases and J by 5 bases, with 8 bases between. Written as DNA, the CDR3 is TGCGCCAGCAGCCAAGAACTTAGTAGAAACACCATATATTTT. Translating gives CASSQELSRNTIYF.

There are a few counts of this clone. V is TRBV7-9 and J is TRBJ1-6; 7 bases line up with TRBD1. There are 14 residues in the CDR3. Germline lookup yields CDR1 SEHNR and CDR2 FQNEAQ (reference sequence). V dropped 3 bases and J dropped 11; count of bases not matched to a gene: 7. The CDR3 DNA reads TGTGCCAGCAGCTTGCCGGGACAGAGGACACCCCTCCACTTT. This codes for CASSLPGQRTPLHF.